This T cell receptor beta chain was profiled in a study of PD-L1 blockade in urothelial cancer. On the study more broadly: Males with bladder-origin urothelial cancer constituted about 85% of the roughly 30 patients. Blood was analyzed 3 weeks (second dose) and 6 weeks after treatment start.

The assay was immunoSEQ multiplex PCR, and TCRdb's table has in-frame clones only and misses some. The repertoire has around 100,000 clones, approximately 86% of them found once; the top ten carry about 2.6%. The input for sequencing was PBMCs, taken around atezolizumab (anti-PD-L1) treatment. The clonotype originates from a man between 45 and 60 years old with urothelial cancer.

The CDR3 bases are TGTGCCAGCAGTTCCCTACCTAGCGGGAGTAATACGCAGTATTTT. Its protein is CASSSLPSGSNTQYF. V usage is TRBV27 and J usage is TRBJ2-3; TRBD2 aligns across 10 bases. Germline V gene sequence: CDR1 MNHEY, CDR2 SMNVEV (reference sequence). V gave up 4 bases and J gave up 7 bases; unmatched junction bases: 8. This CDR3 is 15 amino acids long.